This T cell receptor beta chain was obtained from a study of blood T cell repertoires in COVID-19. Deletions cut 8 bases from V and 6 bases from J, with 10 bases between. CDR3 length: 12 amino acids. Clones were sequenced by immunoSEQ multiplex PCR, and TCRdb holds only the in-frame ones, with some missing. The table has around 90,000 clones, approximately 86% seen once. V gene TRBV12-3 or TRBV12-4 combines with J gene TRBJ2-2, with unresolved D. The TCR sequence derives from a man aged 45 to 65 with COVID-19, enrolled during active disease. Source material: peripheral blood. The CDR3 here is CASQSFPGELFF. The CDR3 coding sequence is TGTGCCAGCCAGTCTTTCCCCGGGGAGCTGTTTTTT.